The entry below gives a single T cell receptor (beta chain) sequence along with its context. Antigen unknown. Primers included in the PCR were 60 Vbeta and 13 Jbeta primers. Profiled with immunoSEQ multiplex PCR; TCRdb holds only in-frame clones, not every one. Of more than 150,000 clones listed, 80% are singletons. This entry comes from a study of cytomegalovirus exposure and HLA in healthy donors. Germline values: CDR1 GTSNPN, CDR2 SVGIG (reference sequence). The ends were cut back, 3 bases at V and 8 bases at J, with 10 bases in the middle. The CDR3 sequence is 12 residues long. Study-level results: Another analysis was done later, and it associated approximately 15,000 TCR beta sequences with HLA alleles at 0.05 false discovery rate. In a later analysis, V- and J-gene trimming of beta chains associated with a DCLRE1C missense variant, replicated independently. Researchers reportedly found TCR beta sequences accurately predicted most subjects' HLA-A and HLA-B alleles. The study recorded some 160 TCR beta chains that were cytomegalovirus-associated.

Sequenced sample: PBMCs. The source is a girl aged 5-17 years in good health and CMV-seropositive. The V call is TRBV30, the J call TRBJ1-4; D unclear. The CDR3 DNA reads as TGTGCCTGGAGGACCGCGAGGGAAAAACTGTTTTTT. Its protein is CAWRTAREKLFF.